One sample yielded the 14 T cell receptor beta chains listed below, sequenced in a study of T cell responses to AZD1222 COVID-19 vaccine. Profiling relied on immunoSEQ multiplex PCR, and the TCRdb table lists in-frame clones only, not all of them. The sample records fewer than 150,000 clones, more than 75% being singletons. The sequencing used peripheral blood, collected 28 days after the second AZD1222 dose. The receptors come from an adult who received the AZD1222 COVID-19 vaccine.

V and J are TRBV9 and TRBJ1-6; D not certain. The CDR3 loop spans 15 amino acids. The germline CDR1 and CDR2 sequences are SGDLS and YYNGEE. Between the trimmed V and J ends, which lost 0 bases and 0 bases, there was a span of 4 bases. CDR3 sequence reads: CASSVDISYNSPLHF. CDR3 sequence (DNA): TGTGCCAGCAGCGTAGATATCTCCTATAATTCACCCCTCCACTTT.

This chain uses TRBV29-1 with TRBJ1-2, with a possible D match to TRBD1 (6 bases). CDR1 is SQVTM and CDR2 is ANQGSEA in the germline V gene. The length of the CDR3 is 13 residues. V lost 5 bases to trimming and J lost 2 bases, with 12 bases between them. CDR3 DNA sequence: TGCAGCGTTCCCTGGACAGCCAACTATGGCTACACCTTC. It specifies CSVPWTANYGYTF.

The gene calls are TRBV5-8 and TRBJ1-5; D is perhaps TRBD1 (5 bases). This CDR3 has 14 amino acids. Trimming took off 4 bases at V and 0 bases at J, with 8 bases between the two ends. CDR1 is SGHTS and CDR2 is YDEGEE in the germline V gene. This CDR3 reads CASSRGSSNQPQHF. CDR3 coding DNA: TGTGCCAGCAGCCGGGGGAGTAGCAATCAGCCCCAGCATTTT.

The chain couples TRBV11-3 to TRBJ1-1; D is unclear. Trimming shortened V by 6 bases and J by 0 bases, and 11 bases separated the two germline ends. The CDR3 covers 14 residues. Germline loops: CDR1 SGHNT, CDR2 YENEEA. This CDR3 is CASSLSSLNTEAFF. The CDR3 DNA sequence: TGTGCCAGCAGTTTATCCAGCTTGAACACTGAAGCTTTCTTT.

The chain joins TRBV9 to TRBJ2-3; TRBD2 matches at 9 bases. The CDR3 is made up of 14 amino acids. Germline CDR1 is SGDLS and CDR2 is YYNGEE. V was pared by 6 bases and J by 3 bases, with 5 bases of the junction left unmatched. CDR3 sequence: CASTPSGGTDTQYF. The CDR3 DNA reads TGTGCCAGCACTCCCAGCGGGGGGACAGATACGCAGTATTTT.

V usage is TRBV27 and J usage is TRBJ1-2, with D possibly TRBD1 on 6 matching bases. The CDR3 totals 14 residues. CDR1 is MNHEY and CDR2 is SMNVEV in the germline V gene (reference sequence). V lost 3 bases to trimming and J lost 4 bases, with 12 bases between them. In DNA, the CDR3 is TGTGCCAGCAGTTTTTCTCAGGGGACCTATGGCTACACCTTC. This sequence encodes CASSFSQGTYGYTF.

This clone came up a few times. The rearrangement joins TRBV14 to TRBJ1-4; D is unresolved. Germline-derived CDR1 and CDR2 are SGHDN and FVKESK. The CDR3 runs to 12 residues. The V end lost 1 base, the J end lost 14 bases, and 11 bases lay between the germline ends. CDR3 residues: CASSQATVSLFF. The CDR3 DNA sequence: TGTGCCAGCAGCCAAGCTACGGTCTCTCTGTTTTTT.

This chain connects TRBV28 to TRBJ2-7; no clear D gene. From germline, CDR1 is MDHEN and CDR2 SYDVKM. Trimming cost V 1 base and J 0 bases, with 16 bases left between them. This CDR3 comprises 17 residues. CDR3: CASSLSVWTSSSYEQYF. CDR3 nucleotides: TGTGCCAGCAGTTTATCGGTCTGGACCTCCTCCTCCTACGAGCAGTACTTC.

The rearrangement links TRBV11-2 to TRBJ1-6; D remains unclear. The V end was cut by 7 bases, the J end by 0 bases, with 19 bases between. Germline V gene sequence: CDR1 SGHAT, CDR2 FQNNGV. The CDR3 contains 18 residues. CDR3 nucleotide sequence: TGTGCCAGCACTTCATTAGCGGCAACCCGCTCCTATAATTCACCCCTCCACTTT. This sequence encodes CASTSLAATRSYNSPLHF.

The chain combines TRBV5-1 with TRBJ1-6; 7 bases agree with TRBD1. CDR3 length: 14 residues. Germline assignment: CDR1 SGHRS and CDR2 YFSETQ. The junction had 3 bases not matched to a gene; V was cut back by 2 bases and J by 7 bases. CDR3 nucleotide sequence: TGCGCCAGCAGCTTCACAGGGGAGAATTCACCCCTCCACTTT. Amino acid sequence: CASSFTGENSPLHF.

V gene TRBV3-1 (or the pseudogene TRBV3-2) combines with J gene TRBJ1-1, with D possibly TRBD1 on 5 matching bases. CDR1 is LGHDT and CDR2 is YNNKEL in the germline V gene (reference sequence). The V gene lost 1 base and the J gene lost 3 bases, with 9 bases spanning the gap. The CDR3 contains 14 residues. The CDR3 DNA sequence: TGTGCCAGCAGCCAAGGCAGGGAGTACACTGAAGCTTTCTTT. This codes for CASSQGREYTEAFF.

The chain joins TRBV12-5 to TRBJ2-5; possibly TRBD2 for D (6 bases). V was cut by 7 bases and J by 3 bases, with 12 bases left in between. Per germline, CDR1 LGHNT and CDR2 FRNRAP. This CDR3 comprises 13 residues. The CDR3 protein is CASERGTEETQYF. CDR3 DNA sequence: TGTGCTAGTGAACGAGGGACTGAAGAGACCCAGTACTTC.

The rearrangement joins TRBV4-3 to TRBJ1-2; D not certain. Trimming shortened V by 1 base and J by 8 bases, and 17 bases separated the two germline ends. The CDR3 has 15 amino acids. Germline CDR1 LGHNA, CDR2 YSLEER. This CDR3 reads CASSQALRGEGGYTF. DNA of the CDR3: TGCGCCAGCAGCCAAGCGCTACGGGGTGAGGGAGGCTACACCTTC.

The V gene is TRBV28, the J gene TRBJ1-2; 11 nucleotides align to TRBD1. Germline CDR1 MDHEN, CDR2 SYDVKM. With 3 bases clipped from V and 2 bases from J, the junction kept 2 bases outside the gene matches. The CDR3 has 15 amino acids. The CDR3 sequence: CASSFGQGANYGYTF. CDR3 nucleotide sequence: TGTGCCAGCAGTTTTGGACAGGGGGCGAACTATGGCTACACCTTC.